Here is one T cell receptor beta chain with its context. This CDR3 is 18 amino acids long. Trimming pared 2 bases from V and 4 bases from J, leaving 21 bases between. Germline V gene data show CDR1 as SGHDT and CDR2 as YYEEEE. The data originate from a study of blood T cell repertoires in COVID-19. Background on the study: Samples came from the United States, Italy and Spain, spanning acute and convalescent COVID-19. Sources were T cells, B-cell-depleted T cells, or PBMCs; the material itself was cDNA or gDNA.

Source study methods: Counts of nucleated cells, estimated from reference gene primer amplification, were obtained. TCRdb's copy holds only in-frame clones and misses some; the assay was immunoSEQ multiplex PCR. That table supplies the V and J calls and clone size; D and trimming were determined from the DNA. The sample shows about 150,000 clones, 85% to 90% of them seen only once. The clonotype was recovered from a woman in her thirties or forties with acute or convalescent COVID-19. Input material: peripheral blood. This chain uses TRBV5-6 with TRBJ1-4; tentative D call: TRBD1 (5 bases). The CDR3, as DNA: TGTGCCAGCAGCTTAATAGGGCCAGGTTCAAGGGGTAATGAAAAACTGTTTTTT. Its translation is CASSLIGPGSRGNEKLFF.